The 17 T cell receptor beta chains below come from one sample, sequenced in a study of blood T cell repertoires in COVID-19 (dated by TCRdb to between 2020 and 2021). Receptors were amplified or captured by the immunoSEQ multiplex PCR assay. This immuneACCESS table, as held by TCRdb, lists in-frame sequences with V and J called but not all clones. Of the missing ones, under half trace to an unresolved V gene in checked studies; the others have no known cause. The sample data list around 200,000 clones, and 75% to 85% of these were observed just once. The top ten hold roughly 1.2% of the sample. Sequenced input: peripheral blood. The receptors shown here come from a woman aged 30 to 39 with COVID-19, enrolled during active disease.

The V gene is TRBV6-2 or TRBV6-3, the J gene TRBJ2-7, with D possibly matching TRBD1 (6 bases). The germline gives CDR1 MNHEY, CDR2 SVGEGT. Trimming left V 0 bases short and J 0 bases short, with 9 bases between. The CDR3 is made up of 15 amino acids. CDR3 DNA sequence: TGTGCCAGCAGTTACTCGAGGGGGTCCTCCTACGAGCAGTACTTC. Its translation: CASSYSRGSSYEQYF.

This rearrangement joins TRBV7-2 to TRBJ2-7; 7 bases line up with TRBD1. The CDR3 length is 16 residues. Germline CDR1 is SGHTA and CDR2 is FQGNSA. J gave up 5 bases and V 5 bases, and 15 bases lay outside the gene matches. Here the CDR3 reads CASSEQTGTVAHEQYF. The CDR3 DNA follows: TGTGCCAGCAGCGAACAAACCGGGACAGTGGCCCACGAGCAGTACTTC.

The CDR3 nucleotides are TGTGCCAGCAGGAGGGACAGGGGTGCCGGGAATGAAAAACTGTTTTTT. Its translation: CASRRDRGAGNEKLFF. The chain combines TRBV2 with TRBJ1-4; 10 bases are shared with TRBD1. CDR1 is SNHLY, CDR2 FYNNEI, per germline. The length of the CDR3 is 16 residues. Unmatched junction bases numbered 9, after V lost 6 bases and J lost 5 bases.

CDR3 in DNA: TGTGCCAGCAGCTCGGCCTGGCCAGAGGGCGAGCAGTACTTC. Amino acid sequence: CASSSAWPEGEQYF. This chain joins TRBV7-7 and TRBJ2-7, with a weak D call TRBD2 (5 bases). CDR1 and CDR2 from the germline V gene are SSHAT and FNYEAQ (reference sequence). The CDR3 loop spans 14 amino acids. Trimming removed 4 bases at V and 6 bases at J, with 16 bases between.

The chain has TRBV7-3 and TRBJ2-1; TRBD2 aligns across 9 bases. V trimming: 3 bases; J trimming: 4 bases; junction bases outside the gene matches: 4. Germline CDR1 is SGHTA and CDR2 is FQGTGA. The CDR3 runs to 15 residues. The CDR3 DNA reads TGTGCCAGCAGCTTGGGCCTAGCGGGGTACAATGAGCAGTTCTTC. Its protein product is CASSLGLAGYNEQFF.

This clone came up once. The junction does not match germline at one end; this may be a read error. The CDR3, as DNA: TGCGCCAGCAGTCAATTCCTACTGCAGGCCGTGTCTTTT. Translated: CASSQFLLQAVSF. The J gene is TRBJ1-5, the V gene TRBV23-1; D is unclear. TRBV23-1 is reported as an ORF; its role is uncertain. The CDR3 totals 13 residues.

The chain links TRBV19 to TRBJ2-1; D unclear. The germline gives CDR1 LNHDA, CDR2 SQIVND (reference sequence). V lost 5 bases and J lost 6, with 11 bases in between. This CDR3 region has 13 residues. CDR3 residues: CASSGLGLNEQFF. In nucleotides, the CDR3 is TGTGCCAGTAGTGGCCTTGGGCTCAATGAGCAGTTCTTC.

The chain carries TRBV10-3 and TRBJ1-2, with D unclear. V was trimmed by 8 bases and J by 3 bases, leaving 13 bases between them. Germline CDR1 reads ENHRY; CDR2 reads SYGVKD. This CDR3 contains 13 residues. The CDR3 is CAIQTESDYGYTF. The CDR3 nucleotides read TGTGCCATCCAAACGGAGTCGGACTATGGCTACACCTTC.

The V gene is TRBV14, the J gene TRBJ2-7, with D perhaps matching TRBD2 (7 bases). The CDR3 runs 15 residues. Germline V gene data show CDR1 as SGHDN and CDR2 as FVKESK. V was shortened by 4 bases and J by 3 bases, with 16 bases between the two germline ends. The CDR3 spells CASSLLGEGGYEQYF. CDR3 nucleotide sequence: TGTGCCAGCAGCCTCCTCGGGGAGGGGGGCTACGAGCAGTACTTC.

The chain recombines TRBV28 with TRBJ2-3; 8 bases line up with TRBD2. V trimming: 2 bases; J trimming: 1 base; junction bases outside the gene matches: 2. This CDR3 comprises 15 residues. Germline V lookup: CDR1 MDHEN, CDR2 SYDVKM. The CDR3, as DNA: TGTGCCAGCAGTTTAACAGCGGGGGGCACAGATACGCAGTATTTT. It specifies CASSLTAGGTDTQYF.

Here the CDR3 DNA reads TGTGCCAGTAGTATTTTTAACCCGAACAGGGGACGCACCTACGAGCAGTACTTC. This sequence encodes CASSIFNPNRGRTYEQYF. V gene TRBV19 combines with J gene TRBJ2-7; the match to TRBD1 covers 7 bases. In germline, CDR1 is LNHDA, CDR2 SQIVND (reference sequence). The CDR3 spans 18 residues. V lost 3 bases, J lost 2 bases, and 16 bases stayed unmatched.

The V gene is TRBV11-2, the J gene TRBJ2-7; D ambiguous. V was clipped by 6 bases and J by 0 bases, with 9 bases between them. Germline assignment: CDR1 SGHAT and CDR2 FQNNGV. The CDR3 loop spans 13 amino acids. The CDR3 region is CASRTLDSYEQYF. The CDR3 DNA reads TGTGCCAGCAGGACTCTGGACTCCTACGAGCAGTACTTC.

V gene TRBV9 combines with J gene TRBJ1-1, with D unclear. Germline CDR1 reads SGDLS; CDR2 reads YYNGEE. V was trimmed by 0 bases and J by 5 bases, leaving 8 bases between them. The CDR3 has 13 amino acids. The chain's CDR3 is CASSVAGLTEAFF. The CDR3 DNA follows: TGTGCCAGCAGCGTAGCCGGGTTAACTGAAGCTTTCTTT.

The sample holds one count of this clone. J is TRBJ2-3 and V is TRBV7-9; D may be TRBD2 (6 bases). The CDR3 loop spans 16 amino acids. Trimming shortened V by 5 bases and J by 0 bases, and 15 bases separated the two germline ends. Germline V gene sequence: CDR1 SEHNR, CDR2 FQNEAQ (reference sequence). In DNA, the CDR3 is TGTGCCAGCAGCATGCCACTAGCACTAAGCACAGATACGCAGTATTTT. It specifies CASSMPLALSTDTQYF.

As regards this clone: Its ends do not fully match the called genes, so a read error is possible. The CDR3: CASSLLASGQGTQYF. The CDR3 region has the DNA TGTGCCAGCAGTTTATTGGCTAGCGGGCAAGGGACCCAGTACTTC. The V gene is TRBV27, the J gene TRBJ2-5, with 8 positions matching TRBD2. The CDR3 covers 15 residues. Per germline, CDR1 MNHEY and CDR2 SMNVEV (reference sequence).

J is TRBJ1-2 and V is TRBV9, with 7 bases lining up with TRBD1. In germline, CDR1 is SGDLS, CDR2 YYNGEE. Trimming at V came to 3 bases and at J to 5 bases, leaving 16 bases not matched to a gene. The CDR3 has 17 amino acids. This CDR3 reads CASSASGRGGAYYGYTF. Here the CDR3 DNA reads TGTGCCAGCAGCGCATCTGGTAGAGGGGGCGCGTATTATGGCTACACCTTC.

The CDR3 DNA follows: TGCGCCAGCAGCCAAGCCGACGTAGCGGGAGGGCCAAACGAGCAGTACTTC. The encoded protein is CASSQADVAGGPNEQYF. The chain joins TRBV4-1 to TRBJ2-7, with TRBD2 matching 11 bases. CDR1 is MGHRA and CDR2 is YSYEKL in the germline V gene. This CDR3 region has 17 residues. The junction had 10 bases not matched to a gene; V was cut back by 1 base and J by 5 bases.